Below, 22 T cell receptor beta chains from the same sample are listed, as sequenced in a study of T cells after yellow fever vaccination. TCRdb re-called the 5' RACE reads through MiXCR, storing one row per CDR3 protein. The profile shows hundreds of thousands of distinct CDR3 sequences, about 12% of them singletons. Sequencing was performed on PBMCs, taken on the day of the yellow fever booster vaccination. These receptors all stem from a man aged 25-45 years who received the YFV17D yellow fever vaccine.

As concerns this clonotype: A junction end diverges from the germline sequence, so it may reflect a read error. This chain joins TRBV20-1 and TRBJ2-7; unclear D gene. Per germline, CDR1 DFQATT and CDR2 SNEGSKA (reference sequence). The CDR3 spans 14 residues. The DNA of the CDR3 is TGCTGTGCTAGAGATAGTCGCGGAGAGTACGAGCAGTACTTC. Protein product: CCARDSRGEYEQYF.

This clonotype has just a few counts. The J gene is TRBJ2-3, the V gene TRBV7-2, with TRBD2 matching over 15 bases. Germline values: CDR1 SGHTA, CDR2 FQGNSA. V lost 0 bases, J lost 7 bases, and 2 bases stayed unmatched. The CDR3 consists of 16 residues. CDR3 in DNA: TGTGCCAGCAGCTTAGCGGGGACTAGCGGGAGGAATACGCAGTATTTT. Its translation is CASSLAGTSGRNTQYF. The full variable domain, completed using reference TRBV7-2 and TRBJ2-3, is GAGVSQSPSNKVTEKGKDVELRCDPISGHTALYWYRQSLGQGLEFLIYFQGNSAPDKSGLPSDRFSAERTGGSVSTLTIQRTQQEDSAVYLCASSLAGTSGRNTQYFGPGTRLTVL.

This clonotype was seen a few times. J is TRBJ2-2 and V is TRBV7-6, with D possibly called TRBD1 or TRBD2 (5 bases each). V lost 4 bases, J lost 6 bases, and 21 bases lay in between. Germline V CDR1 and CDR2: SGHVS, FNYEAQ. The CDR3 is 17 residues long. The CDR3 nucleotides read TGTGCCAGCAGCTCCGCCGTCGGGACCGAGGAGGCCGGGGAGCTGTTTTTT. Translating gives CASSSAVGTEEAGELFF.

Of note for this clonotype: Possible read error: a much larger clone is one base away. The chain links TRBV7-2 to TRBJ2-1; 7 bases map to TRBD1. TRBJ2-7 matches the DNA end more closely, so the J call is doubtful. The length of the CDR3 is 15 residues. The germline CDR1 and CDR2 sequences are SGHTA and FQGNSA. In DNA, the CDR3 is TGTGCCAGCAGCTTCCGGGACAGCCATTACAATGAGCAGTACTTC. Its protein is CASSFRDSHYNEQYF.

This clonotype turned up a few times. The genes are TRBV5-1 and TRBJ2-3; 7 nucleotides line up with TRBD2. Germline CDR1 reads SGHRS; CDR2 reads YFSETQ. The trim removed 4 bases at V and 0 bases at J, leaving 5 bases unmatched. This CDR3 has 15 residues. CDR3 in amino acids: CASSLSGESTDTQYF. The DNA for the CDR3 is TGCGCCAGCAGCCTAAGCGGGGAAAGCACAGATACGCAGTATTTT.

V is TRBV4-3 and J is TRBJ2-1; D is ambiguous. The CDR3 sequence is 13 residues long. V lost 0 bases, J lost 12 bases, and 12 bases lay in between. Germline values: CDR1 LGHNA, CDR2 YSLEER. The CDR3 loop reads CASSQDAEMGQFF. CDR3 bases: TGCGCCAGCAGCCAAGACGCGGAAATGGGGCAGTTCTTC.

The table lists this clonotype with a few counts. In DNA form, the CDR3 reads TGCAGTGCTAGAGATGGGGTAGGGAGCACTGAAGCTTTCTTT. Amino acid sequence: CSARDGVGSTEAFF. This chain links TRBV20-1 with TRBJ1-1; D remains ambiguous. There are 14 residues in the CDR3. The germline V gene encodes CDR1 DFQATT and CDR2 SNEGSKA (reference sequence). V was trimmed by 0 bases and J by 4 bases, leaving 12 bases between them.

The sample holds a few counts of this clonotype. The chain employs TRBV11-3 and TRBJ2-3; 10 nucleotides agree with TRBD2. The CDR3 has 14 amino acids. Germline CDR1 reads SGHNT; CDR2 reads YENEEA. The junction had 4 bases not matched to a gene; V was cut back by 3 bases and J by 7 bases. CDR3 sequence: CASSFGSGRNTQYF. DNA of the CDR3: TGTGCCAGCAGCTTCGGTAGCGGGAGGAATACGCAGTATTTT.

V and J are TRBV7-2 and TRBJ2-2; 13 bases align to TRBD2. The CDR3 runs to 16 residues. The germline V gene encodes CDR1 SGHTA and CDR2 FQGNSA. The trim removed 4 bases at V and 6 bases at J, leaving 5 bases unmatched. CDR3 in amino acids: CASSSTSGRDAGELFF. The CDR3 DNA reads TGTGCCAGCAGCTCCACTAGCGGGAGGGATGCCGGGGAGCTGTTTTTT.

The chain uses TRBV20-1 and TRBJ1-1; no definite D call. V lost 3 bases, J lost 10 bases, and 15 bases lay in between. There are 12 residues in the CDR3. Germline CDR1 and CDR2: DFQATT and SNEGSKA (reference sequence). DNA of the CDR3: TGCAGTGCTAGGGGTCCTCCGGGTGGAGCTTTCTTT. Its translation: CSARGPPGGAFF.

This clonotype showed up just a few times. The DNA for the CDR3 is TGTGCCAGCAGCGGTCTGGTGATAGCCTACAATGAGCAGTTCTTC. This gives the protein CASSGLVIAYNEQFF. This chain links TRBV6-2 or TRBV6-3 with TRBJ2-1; D unresolved. V was clipped by 6 bases and J by 2 bases, with 14 bases between them. The CDR3 length is 15 residues. Germline CDR1 is MNHEY and CDR2 is SVGEGT.

The V and J genes are TRBV5-5 and TRBJ2-3; TRBD1 matches 8 bases. This CDR3 region has 15 residues. V lost 2 bases to trimming and J lost 5 bases; unmatched junction nucleotides: 7. Per germline, CDR1 SGHKS and CDR2 YYEKEE (reference sequence). CDR3 sequence (DNA): TGTGCCAGCAGCTTCAGACAGGGGCATATAGATACGCAGTATTTT. Translated: CASSFRQGHIDTQYF. The complete variable domain, with remaining parts taken from reference TRBV5-5 and TRBJ2-3, reads DAGVTQSPTHLIKTRGQQVTLRCSPISGHKSVSWYQQVLGQGPQFIFQYYEKEERGRGNFPDRFSARQFPNYSSELNVNALLLGDSALYLCASSFRQGHIDTQYFGPGTRLTVL.

The chain links TRBV2 to TRBJ2-7; a possible D gene is TRBD2 (5 bases). Germline V gives CDR1 SNHLY, CDR2 FYNNEI. The CDR3 is 16 residues long. V shed 7 bases and J shed 5 bases, with 24 bases lying between them. CDR3 DNA sequence: TGTGCCAGCATTTGGAGTGATGAGGGCGGATTAAACGAGCAGTACTTC. This gives the protein CASIWSDEGGLNEQYF.

This clonotype was counted between two and nine times. The chain is built from TRBV6-5 and TRBJ1-6, with D unresolved. The CDR3 is 14 residues long. Germline V lookup: CDR1 MNHEY, CDR2 SVGAGI. The V end was cut by 8 bases, the J end by 9 bases, with 17 bases between. CDR3: CASVHGSQASPLHF. The CDR3 nucleotides read TGTGCCAGCGTTCATGGGTCCCAAGCTTCACCCCTCCACTTT.

This clonotype occurred many times. J is TRBJ2-1 and V is TRBV12-3 or TRBV12-4; TRBD2 matches 9 bases. V shed 6 bases, J shed 6 bases, and the junction held 0 bases outside the gene matches. The CDR3 contains 12 residues. The CDR3 loop reads CASRGLANEQFF. In DNA form, the CDR3 reads TGTGCCAGCAGGGGACTAGCCAATGAGCAGTTCTTC.

This clonotype came up a few times. The gene calls are TRBV3-1 and TRBJ2-1; D is possibly TRBD2 (6 bases). The CDR3 is made up of 13 amino acids. V was cut by 3 bases and J by 9 bases, with 12 bases left in between. CDR1 is LGHDT and CDR2 is YNNKEL in the germline V gene (reference sequence). The CDR3 DNA sequence: TGTGCCAGCAGCCAGGCTAGCGAGCGTGAGCAGTTCTTC. Encoded protein: CASSQASEREQFF.

This clonotype turned up a few times. J is TRBJ2-2 and V is TRBV4-3; no clear D gene. Trimming took off 1 base at V and 3 bases at J, with 9 bases between the two ends. CDR1 and CDR2 from the germline V gene are LGHNA and YSLEER. The CDR3 runs to 15 residues. CDR3 nucleotide sequence: TGCGCCAGCAGCCAAGCTTATGGGTACACCGGGGAGCTGTTTTTT. Protein product: CASSQAYGYTGELFF.

The J gene is TRBJ2-7, the V gene TRBV20-1; 7 positions agree with TRBD2. The trim removed 5 bases at V and 3 bases at J, leaving 7 bases unmatched. CDR1 is DFQATT, CDR2 SNEGSKA, per germline (reference sequence). The length of the CDR3 is 13 residues. DNA for the CDR3: TGCAGTGCTCCTAGCGGCGTGCTCTACGAGCAGTACTTC. Its translation is CSAPSGVLYEQYF.

The V gene is TRBV20-1, the J gene TRBJ2-1, with TRBD2 matching over 7 bases. The V and J ends lost 1 base and 0 bases, in that order; junction bases with no gene match: 21. This CDR3 is 21 amino acids long. Germline CDR1 is DFQATT and CDR2 is SNEGSKA (reference sequence). DNA for the CDR3: TGCAGTGCTAGAGCGCTGGGGCGGGAGAGGTCGGGACCCAGCTCCTACAATGAGCAGTTCTTC. Residues: CSARALGRERSGPSSYNEQFF.

The gene calls are TRBV5-1 and TRBJ2-7; TRBD1 is a possible D gene (6 bases). The germline CDR1 and CDR2 sequences are SGHRS and YFSETQ. The CDR3 sequence is 16 residues long. Trimming cost V 3 bases and J 7 bases, with 23 bases left between them. CDR3: CASSSGTGSVLGEQYF. CDR3 nucleotide sequence: TGCGCCAGCAGCTCAGGAACAGGGTCCGTCCTTGGAGAGCAGTACTTC.

The rearrangement uses TRBV15 and TRBJ2-4, with D maybe TRBD2 (6 bases). The germline V and J ends were trimmed by 3 bases and 0 bases, with 12 bases remaining between them. Germline lookup yields CDR1 LNHNV and CDR2 YYDKDF (reference sequence). This CDR3 has 16 residues. The CDR3 here is CATSSARDLAKNIQYF. DNA of the CDR3: TGTGCCACCAGCAGTGCCCGGGACTTAGCCAAAAACATTCAGTACTTC. Looking up the rest from reference TRBV15 and TRBJ2-4 gives the full variable domain: DAMVIQNPRYQVTQFGKPVTLSCSQTLNHNVMYWYQQKSSQAPKLLFHYYDKDFNNEADTPDNFQSRRPNTSFCFLDIRSPGLGDTAMYLCATSSARDLAKNIQYFGAGTRLSVL.

This chain connects TRBV27 to TRBJ2-1; 10 bases line up with TRBD2. CDR3 length equals 17 residues. The germline V gene encodes CDR1 MNHEY and CDR2 SMNVEV (reference sequence). The junction had 14 bases not matched to a gene; V was cut back by 4 bases and J by 8 bases. The CDR3 reads CASSSTSGRDWTHEQFF. CDR3 nucleotides: TGTGCCAGCAGTTCGACTAGCGGGCGGGACTGGACGCATGAGCAGTTCTTC.